The present entry profiles one T cell receptor beta chain with its context. The antigen is not known. With a J-beta primer mix and a sample-barcoded 5' primer, a second PCR ran 7 to 11 cycles. TCRdb reanalysed the 5' RACE reads using MiXCR and keeps one entry per CDR3 protein. This sample has about 1.4 million distinct CDR3 sequences; approximately 63% occur once, and the top ten carry approximately 7%. This entry is derived from a study of blood T cells in healthy people across ages. Study observations and caveats: Long-lived and aged donors differed, with more naive CD4+ cells and higher diversity in the long-lived.

After removal of 2 bases from V and 10 bases from J, the junction contained 20 bases not matched to a gene. The germline CDR1 and CDR2 sequences are MNHEY and SVGAGI. The CDR3 has 19 amino acids. Each sample yielded at least 5.5 micrograms of PBMC total RNA. The chain combines TRBV6-5 with TRBJ2-3, with 11 bases lining up with TRBD2. The source material was blood. The clonotype originates from a man aged 18 to 29 in good health. Written as DNA, the CDR3 is TGTGCCAGCAGTTACCCTCCCGGGGTTAGTAGCGGGGGGGCGGATGCGCAGTATTTT. Translation gives CASSYPPGVSSGGADAQYF.